This T cell receptor (beta chain) derives from a study of blood T cells in healthy people across ages. Using a J-beta primer mix together with a sample-barcoded 5' primer, a second PCR was run for about 6 to 11 cycles. TCRdb processed the 5' RACE reads anew with MiXCR; each CDR3 protein has one entry. The data show 550,000 to 800,000 distinct CDR3 sequences, about 30% seen once. J was trimmed by 6 bases and V by 4 bases; bases with no gene match: 11. CDR1 SNHLY and CDR2 FYNNEI come from the germline V gene. This CDR3 has 16 residues. Sequences were obtained from blood. The source of this sequence is a woman older than 75 in good health. The V and J genes are TRBV2 and TRBJ2-3; 9 nucleotides match TRBD2. The CDR3 reads CASSGARGGGADTQYF. In DNA, the CDR3 is TGTGCCAGCAGTGGAGCCCGAGGCGGGGGGGCCGATACGCAGTATTTT.